Listed here are 12 T cell receptor beta chains from one sample, sequenced in a study of regulatory T cells in long-lasting Graves disease. The time point was: persistent/refractory GD, antithyroid drugs over 5 years with positive TRAb. Extracted RNA from PBMCs served as the source of the TCR library. According to the study, TCR beta libraries were built with iRepertoire HTBI primers and CDR3-region Arm-PCR. TCRdb recomputed calls from the multiplex PCR reads with MiXCR, one row per CDR3 protein. The data contain around 510,000 distinct CDR3 sequences, more than 20% of them singletons. This specimen consisted of peripheral blood mononuclear cells (PBMCs), obtained when the disease was refractory, from a patient treated with antithyroid drugs. The source is a female donor with Graves disease.

About this clonotype: One junction end does not reproduce the germline sequence, and a read error may be involved. V is TRBV7-8 and J is TRBJ2-7; 9 bases map to TRBD1. The CDR3 contains 15 residues. CDR1 and CDR2 (germline): SGHVS, FQNEAQ. CDR3: CASGLGLGTGNEQYF. CDR3 sequence (DNA): TGTGCCAGCGGCTTAGGCCTAGGGACAGGGAACGAGCAGTACTTC.

This clonotype was counted many times. The CDR3 bases are TGTGCCAGCAGCTTAGGGGACACCCTCCCAGCTTTCTTT. Protein sequence: CASSLGDTLPAFF. The genes are TRBV11-2 and TRBJ1-1; possible D gene TRBD1, 6 bases. In germline, CDR1 is SGHAT, CDR2 FQNNGV. The ends were cut back, 1 base at V and 10 bases at J, with 13 bases in the middle. There are 13 residues in the CDR3.

Many counts were recorded for this clonotype. V and J are TRBV27 and TRBJ2-7; the match to TRBD1 covers 7 bases. CDR1 and CDR2 (germline): MNHEY, SMNVEV (reference sequence). This CDR3 is 17 amino acids long. V lost 5 bases, J lost 1 base, and 14 bases stayed unmatched. The CDR3 reads CASSQDSPGTASYEQYF. The CDR3 DNA sequence: TGTGCCAGCAGTCAGGACTCCCCCGGGACAGCATCCTACGAGCAGTACTTC.

This clonotype came up many times. The chain has TRBV5-1 and TRBJ1-2, with 7 bases lining up with TRBD1. The CDR3 loop spans 14 amino acids. Germline CDR1 reads SGHRS; CDR2 reads YFSETQ. Germline trimming cut 1 base from V and 6 bases from J; bases unmatched to any gene: 6. CDR3 amino acids: CASSLWGQYDGYTF. Written as DNA, the CDR3 is TGCGCCAGCAGCTTGTGGGGACAGTACGATGGCTACACCTTC.

The chain carries TRBV9 and TRBJ2-5; possible D gene TRBD1, 6 bases. V was shortened by 0 bases and J by 5 bases, with 14 bases between the two germline ends. Germline values: CDR1 SGDLS, CDR2 YYNGEE. This CDR3 contains 15 residues. CDR3: CASSVATADRETQYF. The CDR3 nucleotides are TGTGCCAGCAGCGTAGCTACAGCCGACAGGGAGACCCAGTACTTC.

This clonotype has only one observation. Since a much larger clone is just one base distant, this may be a read error. The DNA of the CDR3 is TGCAGCGTTGAAATCCGAGCCTCCCAGGGGACCCAGTACTTC. It encodes CSVEIRASQGTQYF. The V call is TRBV29-1, the J call TRBJ2-5, with D possibly TRBD1 on 5 matching bases. Trimming left V 2 bases short and J 7 bases short, with 17 bases between. The length of the CDR3 is 14 residues. Germline CDR1 SQVTM, CDR2 ANQGSEA.

This clonotype was recorded at least ten times. The genes are TRBV2 and TRBJ1-1; D uncertain. Germline loops: CDR1 SNHLY, CDR2 FYNNEI. V gave up 4 bases and J gave up 5 bases, with 14 bases separating them. The CDR3 runs 14 residues. DNA of the CDR3: TGTGCCAGCAGTGGGGCCCCCTTCCAGACTGAAGCTTTCTTT. The encoded protein is CASSGAPFQTEAFF.

In its sample, this clonotype ranks as large. The rearrangement links TRBV28 to TRBJ2-1; TRBD1 aligns across 9 bases. This CDR3 is 15 amino acids long. The germline V gene encodes CDR1 MDHEN and CDR2 SYDVKM. Losses at the gene ends were 2 bases for V and 4 bases for J; bases not matched to a gene: 3. The DNA of the CDR3 is TGTGCCAGCAGTTTACGGACAGGGGCGTACAATGAGCAGTTCTTC. Translated: CASSLRTGAYNEQFF.

This clonotype was seen ten or more times. This rearrangement joins TRBV28 to TRBJ2-7; TRBD1 matches 9 bases. This CDR3 is built from 15 residues. The trim removed 6 bases at V and 0 bases at J, leaving 6 bases unmatched. Germline V CDR1 and CDR2: MDHEN, SYDVKM. In DNA form, the CDR3 reads TGTGCCAGCAGGTTCGACAGGGGGAGCTCCTACGAGCAGTACTTC. Translation gives CASRFDRGSSYEQYF.

The J gene is TRBJ2-7, the V gene TRBV24-1; D unclear. The V gene lost 5 bases and the J gene lost 2 bases, with 18 bases spanning the gap. This CDR3 spans 16 amino acids. From germline, CDR1 is KGHDR and CDR2 SFDVKD. CDR3 sequence: CATSGMSDAKTYEQYF. The CDR3 DNA sequence: TGTGCCACCAGTGGGATGTCGGACGCAAAGACCTACGAGCAGTACTTC.

A few counts support this clonotype. The rearrangement joins TRBV27 to TRBJ2-1; 7 bases align to TRBD2. V gave up 6 bases and J gave up 5 bases; unmatched junction bases: 7. Germline V lookup: CDR1 MNHEY, CDR2 SMNVEV (reference sequence). The length of the CDR3 is 14 residues. CDR3 sequence (DNA): TGTGCCAGCAGGTCTTGGCGGGGGAACAATGAGCAGTTCTTC. Amino acid sequence: CASRSWRGNNEQFF.

This chain links TRBV10-1 with TRBJ2-7; 10 bases map to TRBD2. Germline V gene data show CDR1 as WNHNN and CDR2 as SYGVQD (reference sequence). This CDR3 region has 16 residues. Unmatched junction bases numbered 6, after V lost 2 bases and J lost 2 bases. The CDR3, as DNA: TGCGCCAGCAGTGAGGGCCCTAGCGGGAGCCCCTACGAGCAGTACTTC. Translating it yields CASSEGPSGSPYEQYF.